This entry describes one TCR beta chain. Trimming cost V 0 bases and J 1 base; bases outside gene matches: 13. Germline CDR1 and CDR2: SGHDN and FVKESK. The CDR3 contains 19 residues. In the authors' workflow: Quantification of nucleated cells was approximated via reference gene primer amplification. Profiling relied on immunoSEQ multiplex PCR, and the TCRdb table lists in-frame clones only, not all of them. That table supplies the V and J calls and clone size; D and trimming were determined from the DNA. This repertoire shows about 190,000 clones, less than 85% found once; its top ten account for 3% to 3.5%. This record belongs to a study of blood T cell repertoires in COVID-19. Enrolled through a virtual design, the participants were between roughly 18 and 90 years of age and came from about two dozen US areas. Each recovered donor of Cohort 3 presented with two negative PCRs, clearance, or symptom resolution.

V gene TRBV14 combines with J gene TRBJ1-1, with TRBD1 identical over 8 bases. The sample taken for sequencing was PBMCs or T cells enriched from blood (not recorded which). The clonotype originates from a woman in her 30s who had recovered from COVID-19. This CDR3 reads CASSQDSRTGNVRNTEAFF. CDR3 in DNA: TGTGCCAGCAGCCAAGACTCCCGGACAGGGAACGTTAGGAACACTGAAGCTTTCTTT.